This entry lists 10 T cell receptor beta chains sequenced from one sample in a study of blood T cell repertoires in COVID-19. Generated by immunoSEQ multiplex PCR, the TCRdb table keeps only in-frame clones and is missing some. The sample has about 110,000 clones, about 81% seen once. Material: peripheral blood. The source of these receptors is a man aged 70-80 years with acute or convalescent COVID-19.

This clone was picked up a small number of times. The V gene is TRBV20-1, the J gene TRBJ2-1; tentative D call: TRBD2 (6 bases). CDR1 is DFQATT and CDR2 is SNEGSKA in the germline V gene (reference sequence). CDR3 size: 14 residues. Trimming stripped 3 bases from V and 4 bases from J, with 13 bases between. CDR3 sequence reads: CSASAGIAYNEQFF. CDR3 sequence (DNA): TGCAGTGCTAGTGCGGGGATAGCTTACAATGAGCAGTTCTTC.

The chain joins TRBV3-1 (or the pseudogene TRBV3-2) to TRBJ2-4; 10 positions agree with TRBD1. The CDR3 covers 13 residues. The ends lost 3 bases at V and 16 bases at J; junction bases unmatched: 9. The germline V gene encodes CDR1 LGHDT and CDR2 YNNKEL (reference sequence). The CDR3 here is CASSQNPGTGVYF. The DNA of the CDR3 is TGTGCCAGCAGCCAGAACCCCGGGACAGGGGTCTACTTC.

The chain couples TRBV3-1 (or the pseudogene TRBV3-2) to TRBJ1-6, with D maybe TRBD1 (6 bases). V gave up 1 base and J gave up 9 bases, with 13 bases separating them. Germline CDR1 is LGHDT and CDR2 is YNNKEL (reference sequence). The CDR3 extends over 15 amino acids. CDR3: CASSQVVGAGSPLHF. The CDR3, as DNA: TGTGCCAGCAGCCAAGTTGTGGGGGCTGGTTCACCCCTCCACTTT.

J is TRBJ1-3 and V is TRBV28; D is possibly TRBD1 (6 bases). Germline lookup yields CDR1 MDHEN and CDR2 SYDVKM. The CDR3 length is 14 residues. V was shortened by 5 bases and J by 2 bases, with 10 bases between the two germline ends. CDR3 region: CASSRSGAGNTIYF. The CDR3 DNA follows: TGTGCCAGCAGTCGGTCAGGGGCTGGAAACACCATATATTTT.

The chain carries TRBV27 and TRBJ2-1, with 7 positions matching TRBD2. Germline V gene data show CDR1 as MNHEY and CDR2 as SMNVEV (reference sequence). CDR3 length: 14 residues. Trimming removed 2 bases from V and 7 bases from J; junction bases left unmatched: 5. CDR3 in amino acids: CASSLAGEGNEQFF. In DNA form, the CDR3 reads TGTGCCAGCAGTTTAGCGGGGGAAGGGAATGAGCAGTTCTTC.

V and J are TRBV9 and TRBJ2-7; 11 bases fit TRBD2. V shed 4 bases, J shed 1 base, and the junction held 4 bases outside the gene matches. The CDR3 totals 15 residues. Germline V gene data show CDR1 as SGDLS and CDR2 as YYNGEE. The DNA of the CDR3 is TGTGCCAGCAGCCCTCGACTAGCGGGATCCTACGAGCAGTACTTC. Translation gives CASSPRLAGSYEQYF.

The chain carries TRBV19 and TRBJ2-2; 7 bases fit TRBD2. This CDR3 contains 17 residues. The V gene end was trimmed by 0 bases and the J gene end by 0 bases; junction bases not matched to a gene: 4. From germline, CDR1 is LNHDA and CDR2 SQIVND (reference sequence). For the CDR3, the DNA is TGTGCCAGTAGTATAGAGTACGGGGGGACGAACACCGGGGAGCTGTTTTTT. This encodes CASSIEYGGTNTGELFF.

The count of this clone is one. The CDR3 is CASSESRGTEAFF. The CDR3 DNA reads TGTGCCAGCAGTGAAAGTAGGGGCACTGAAGCTTTCTTT. The rearrangement joins TRBV6-1 to TRBJ1-1; TRBD1 might be the D (5 bases). The germline gives CDR1 MNHNS, CDR2 SASEGT. Trimming shortened V by 2 bases and J by 4 bases, and 8 bases separated the two germline ends. CDR3 length: 13 amino acids.

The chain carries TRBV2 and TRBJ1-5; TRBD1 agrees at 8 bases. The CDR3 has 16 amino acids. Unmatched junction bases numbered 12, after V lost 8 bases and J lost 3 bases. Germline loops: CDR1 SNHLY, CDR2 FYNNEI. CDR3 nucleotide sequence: TGTGCCAGCGGCGGTGGCGGGACAGGCTTCAATCAGCCCCAGCATTTT. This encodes CASGGGGTGFNQPQHF. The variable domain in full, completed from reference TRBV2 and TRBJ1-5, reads EPEVTQTPSHQVTQMGQEVILRCVPISNHLYFYWYRQILGQKVEFLVSFYNNEISEKSEIFDDQFSVERPDGSNFTLKIRSTKLEDSAMYFCASGGGGTGFNQPQHFGDGTRLSIL.

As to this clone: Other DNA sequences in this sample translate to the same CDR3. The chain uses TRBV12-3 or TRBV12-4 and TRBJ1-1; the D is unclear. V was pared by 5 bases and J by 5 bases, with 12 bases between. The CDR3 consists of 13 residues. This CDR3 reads CASSLGGGTEAFF. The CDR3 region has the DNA TGTGCCAGCAGTCTTGGAGGCGGGACTGAAGCTTTCTTT.